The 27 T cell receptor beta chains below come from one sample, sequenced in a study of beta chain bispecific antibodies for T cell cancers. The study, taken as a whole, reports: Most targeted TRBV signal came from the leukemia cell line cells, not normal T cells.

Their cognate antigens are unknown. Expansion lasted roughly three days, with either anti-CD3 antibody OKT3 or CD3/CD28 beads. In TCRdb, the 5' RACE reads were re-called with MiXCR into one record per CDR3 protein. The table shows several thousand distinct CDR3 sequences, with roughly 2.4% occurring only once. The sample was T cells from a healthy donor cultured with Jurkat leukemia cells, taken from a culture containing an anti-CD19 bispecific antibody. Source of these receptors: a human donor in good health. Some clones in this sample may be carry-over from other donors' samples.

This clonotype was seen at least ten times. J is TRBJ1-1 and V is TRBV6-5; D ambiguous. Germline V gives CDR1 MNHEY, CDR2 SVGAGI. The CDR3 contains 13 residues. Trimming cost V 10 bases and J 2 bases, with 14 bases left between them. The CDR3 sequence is CATQGLINTEAFF. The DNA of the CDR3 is TGTGCCACCCAAGGGTTGATAAACACTGAAGCTTTCTTT.

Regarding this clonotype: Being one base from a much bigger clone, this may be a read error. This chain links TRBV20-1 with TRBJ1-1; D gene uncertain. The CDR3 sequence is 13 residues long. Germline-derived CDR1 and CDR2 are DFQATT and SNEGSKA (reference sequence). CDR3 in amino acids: CSARGALNTEAYF. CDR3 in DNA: TGCAGTGCTAGAGGGGCCCTAAACACTGAAGCTTACTTT.

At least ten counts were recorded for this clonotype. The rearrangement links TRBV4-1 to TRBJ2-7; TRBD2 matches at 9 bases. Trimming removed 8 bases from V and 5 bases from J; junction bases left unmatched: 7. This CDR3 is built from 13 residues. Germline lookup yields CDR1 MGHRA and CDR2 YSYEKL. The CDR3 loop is CASGAGGWNEQYF. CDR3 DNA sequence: TGCGCCAGCGGAGCGGGGGGTTGGAACGAGCAGTACTTC.

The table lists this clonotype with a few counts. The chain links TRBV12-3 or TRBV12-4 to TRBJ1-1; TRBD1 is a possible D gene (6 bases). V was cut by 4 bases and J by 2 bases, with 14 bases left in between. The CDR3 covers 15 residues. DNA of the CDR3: TGTGCCAGCAGTTCGCCGGGACACGGAAACACTGAAGCTTTCTTT. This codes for CASSSPGHGNTEAFF.

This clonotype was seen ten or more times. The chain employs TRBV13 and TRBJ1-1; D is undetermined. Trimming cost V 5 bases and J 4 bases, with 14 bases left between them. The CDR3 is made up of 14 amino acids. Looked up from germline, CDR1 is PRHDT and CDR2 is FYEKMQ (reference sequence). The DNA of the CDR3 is TGTGCCAGCAGCCCGAGTTTGGGGAGCACTGAAGCTTTCTTT. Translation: CASSPSLGSTEAFF.

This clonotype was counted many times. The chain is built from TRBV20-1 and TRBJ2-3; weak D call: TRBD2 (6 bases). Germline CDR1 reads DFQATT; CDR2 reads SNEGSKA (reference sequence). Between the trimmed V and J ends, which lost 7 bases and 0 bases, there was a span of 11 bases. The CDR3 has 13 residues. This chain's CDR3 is CSGWDFSTDTQYF. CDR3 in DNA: TGCAGTGGATGGGACTTTAGCACAGATACGCAGTATTTT.

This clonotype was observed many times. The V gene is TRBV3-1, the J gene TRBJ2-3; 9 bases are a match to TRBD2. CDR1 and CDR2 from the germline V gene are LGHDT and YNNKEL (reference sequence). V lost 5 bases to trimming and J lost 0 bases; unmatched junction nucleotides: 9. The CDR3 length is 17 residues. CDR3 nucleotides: TGTGCCAGCAGCGTTAGACTAGCGGAAAAAAGCACAGATACGCAGTATTTT. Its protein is CASSVRLAEKSTDTQYF.

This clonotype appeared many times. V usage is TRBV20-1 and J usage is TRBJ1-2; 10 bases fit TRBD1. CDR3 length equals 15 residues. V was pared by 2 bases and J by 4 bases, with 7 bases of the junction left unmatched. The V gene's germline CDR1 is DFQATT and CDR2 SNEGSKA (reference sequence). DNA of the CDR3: TGCAGTGCTAGATCAAGGGACAGGGGTTCCTATGGCTACACCTTC. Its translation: CSARSRDRGSYGYTF.

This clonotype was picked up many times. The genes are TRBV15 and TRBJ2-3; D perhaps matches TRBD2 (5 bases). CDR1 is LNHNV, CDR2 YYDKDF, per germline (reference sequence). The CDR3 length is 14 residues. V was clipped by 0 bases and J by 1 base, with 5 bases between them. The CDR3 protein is CATSREAGTDTQYF. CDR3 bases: TGTGCCACCAGCAGAGAAGCGGGCACAGATACGCAGTATTTT.

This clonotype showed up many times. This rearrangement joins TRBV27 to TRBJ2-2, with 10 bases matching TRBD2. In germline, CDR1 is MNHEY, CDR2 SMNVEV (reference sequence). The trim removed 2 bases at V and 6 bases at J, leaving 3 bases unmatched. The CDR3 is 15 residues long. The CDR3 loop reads CASSLQRGGPGELFF. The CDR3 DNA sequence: TGTGCCAGCAGTTTACAGCGGGGGGGCCCCGGGGAGCTGTTTTTT.

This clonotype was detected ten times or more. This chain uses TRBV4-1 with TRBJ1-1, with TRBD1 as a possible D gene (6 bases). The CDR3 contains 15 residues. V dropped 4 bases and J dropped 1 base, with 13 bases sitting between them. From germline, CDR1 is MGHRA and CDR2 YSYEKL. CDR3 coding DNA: TGCGCCAGCAGCCCTCGGGACACTAAGAACACTGAAGCTTTCTTT. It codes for CASSPRDTKNTEAFF.

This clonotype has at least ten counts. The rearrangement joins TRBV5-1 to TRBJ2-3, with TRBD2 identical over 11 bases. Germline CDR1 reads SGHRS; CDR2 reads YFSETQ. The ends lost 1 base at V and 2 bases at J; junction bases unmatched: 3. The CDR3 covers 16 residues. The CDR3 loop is CASSLTLAGVTDTQYF. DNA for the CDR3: TGCGCCAGCAGCTTGACACTAGCGGGGGTCACAGATACGCAGTATTTT.

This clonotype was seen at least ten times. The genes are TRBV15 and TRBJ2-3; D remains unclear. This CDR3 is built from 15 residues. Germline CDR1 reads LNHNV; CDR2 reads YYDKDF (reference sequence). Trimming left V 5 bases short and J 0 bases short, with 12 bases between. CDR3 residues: CATSSVAPSTDTQYF. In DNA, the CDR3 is TGTGCCACCAGCTCGGTAGCCCCTAGCACAGATACGCAGTATTTT.

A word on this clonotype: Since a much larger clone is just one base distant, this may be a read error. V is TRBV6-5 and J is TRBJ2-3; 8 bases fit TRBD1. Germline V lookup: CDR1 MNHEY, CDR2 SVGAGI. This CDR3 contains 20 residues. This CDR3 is CASSYYRAWTGHPSTDAQYF. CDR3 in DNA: TGTGCCAGCAGTTATTATAGGGCATGGACAGGGCACCCTAGCACAGATGCGCAGTATTTT.

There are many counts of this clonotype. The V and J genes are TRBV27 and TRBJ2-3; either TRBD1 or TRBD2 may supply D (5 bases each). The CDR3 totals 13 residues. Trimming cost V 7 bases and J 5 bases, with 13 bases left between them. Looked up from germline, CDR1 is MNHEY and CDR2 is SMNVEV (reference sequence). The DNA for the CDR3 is TGTGCCAGCACCCTCGGGGCGGAAGATACGCAGTATTTT. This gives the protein CASTLGAEDTQYF.

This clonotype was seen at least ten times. The CDR3 DNA follows: TGTGCCACCAGTGATGCCCTTGGAGGGGAGCTGTTTTTT. Amino acid sequence: CATSDALGGELFF. J is TRBJ2-2 and V is TRBV24-1, with D unresolved. There are 13 residues in the CDR3. V lost 3 bases and J 8 bases, leaving 9 bases between the germline ends. In germline, CDR1 is KGHDR, CDR2 SFDVKD.

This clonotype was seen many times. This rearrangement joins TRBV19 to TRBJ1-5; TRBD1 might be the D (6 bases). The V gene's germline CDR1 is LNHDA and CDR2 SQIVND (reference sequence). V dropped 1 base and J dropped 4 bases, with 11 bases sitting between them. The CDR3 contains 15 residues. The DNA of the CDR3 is TGTGCCAGTAGTATAGCGGGGGGCTGGAATCAGCCCCAGCATTTT. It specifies CASSIAGGWNQPQHF. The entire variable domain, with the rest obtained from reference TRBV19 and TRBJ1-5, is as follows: DGGITQSPKYLFRKEGQNVTLSCEQNLNHDAMYWYRQDPGQGLRLIYYSQIVNDFQKGDIAEGYSVSREKKESFPLTVTSAQKNPTAFYLCASSIAGGWNQPQHFGDGTRLSIL.

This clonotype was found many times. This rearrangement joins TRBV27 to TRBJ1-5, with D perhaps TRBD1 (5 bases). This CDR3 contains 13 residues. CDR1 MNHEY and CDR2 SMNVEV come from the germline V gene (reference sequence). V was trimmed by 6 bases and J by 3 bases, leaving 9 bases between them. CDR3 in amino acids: CASSTTANQPQHF. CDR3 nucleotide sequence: TGTGCCAGCAGCACGACAGCCAATCAGCCCCAGCATTTT.

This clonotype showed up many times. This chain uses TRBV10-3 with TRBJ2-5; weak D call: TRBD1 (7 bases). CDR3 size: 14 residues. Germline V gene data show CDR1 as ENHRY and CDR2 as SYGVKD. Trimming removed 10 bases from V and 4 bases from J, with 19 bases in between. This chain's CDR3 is CATREAGGLETQYF. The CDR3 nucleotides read TGTGCCACCCGAGAAGCAGGGGGGTTAGAGACCCAGTACTTC.

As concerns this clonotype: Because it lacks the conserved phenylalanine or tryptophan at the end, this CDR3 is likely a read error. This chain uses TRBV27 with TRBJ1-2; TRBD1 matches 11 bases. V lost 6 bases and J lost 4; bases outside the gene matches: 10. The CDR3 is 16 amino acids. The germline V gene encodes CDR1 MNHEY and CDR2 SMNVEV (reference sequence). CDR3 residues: CASSRTGGASGYGYTL. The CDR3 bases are TGTGCCAGCAGCCGGACAGGGGGCGCTTCGGGCTATGGCTACACCCTC.

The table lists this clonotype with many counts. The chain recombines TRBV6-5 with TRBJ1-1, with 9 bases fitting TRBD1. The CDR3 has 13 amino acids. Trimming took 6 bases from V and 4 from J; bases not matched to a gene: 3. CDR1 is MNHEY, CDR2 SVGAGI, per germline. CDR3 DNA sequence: TGTGCCAGCAGGAAACAGGGGGCCACTGAAGCTTTCTTT. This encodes CASRKQGATEAFF.

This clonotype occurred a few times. The chain's CDR3 is CASRPTGANTEAFF. The CDR3 DNA is TGTGCCAGCAGACCGACAGGGGCGAACACTGAAGCTTTCTTT. This chain uses TRBV2 with TRBJ1-1; 8 bases are shared with TRBD1. The germline CDR1 and CDR2 sequences are SNHLY and FYNNEI. The CDR3 loop spans 14 amino acids. Trimming cost V 6 bases and J 1 base; bases outside gene matches: 4.

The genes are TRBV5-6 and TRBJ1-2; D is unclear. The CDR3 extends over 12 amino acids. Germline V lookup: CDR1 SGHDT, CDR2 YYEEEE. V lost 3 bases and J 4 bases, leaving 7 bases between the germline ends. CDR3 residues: CASSSYSYGYTF. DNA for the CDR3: TGTGCCAGCAGCTCGTACAGCTATGGCTACACCTTC.

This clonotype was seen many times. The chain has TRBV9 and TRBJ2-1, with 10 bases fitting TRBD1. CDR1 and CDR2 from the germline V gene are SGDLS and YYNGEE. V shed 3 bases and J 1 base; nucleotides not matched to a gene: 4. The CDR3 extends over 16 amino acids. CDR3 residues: CASSGQGAGSYNEQFF. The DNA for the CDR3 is TGTGCCAGCAGCGGACAGGGGGCTGGGTCCTACAATGAGCAGTTCTTC. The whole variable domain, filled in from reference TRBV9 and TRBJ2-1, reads DSGVTQTPKHLITATGQRVTLRCSPRSGDLSVYWYQQSLDQGLQFLIQYYNGEERAKGNILERFSAQQFPDLHSELNLSSLELGDSALYFCASSGQGAGSYNEQFFGPGTRLTVL.

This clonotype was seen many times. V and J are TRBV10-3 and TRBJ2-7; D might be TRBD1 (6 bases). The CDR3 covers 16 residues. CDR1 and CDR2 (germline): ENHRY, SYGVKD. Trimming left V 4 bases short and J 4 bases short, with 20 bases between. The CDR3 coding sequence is TGTGCCATCAGTGCGGACAGCCTCAATAACGTTTACGAGCAGTACTTC. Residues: CAISADSLNNVYEQYF.

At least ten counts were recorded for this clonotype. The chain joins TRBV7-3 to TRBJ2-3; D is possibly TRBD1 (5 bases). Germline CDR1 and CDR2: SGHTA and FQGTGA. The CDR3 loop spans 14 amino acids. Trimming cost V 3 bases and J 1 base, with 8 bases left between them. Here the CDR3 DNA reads TGTGCCAGCAGCTTTTTAGGGGGCACAGATACGCAGTATTTT. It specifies CASSFLGGTDTQYF.

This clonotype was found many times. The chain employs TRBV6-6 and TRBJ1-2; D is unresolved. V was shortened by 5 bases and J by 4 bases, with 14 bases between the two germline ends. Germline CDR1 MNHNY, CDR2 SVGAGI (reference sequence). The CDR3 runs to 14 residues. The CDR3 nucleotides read TGTGCCAGCAGTGGGATTACAGAAATCTATGGCTACACCTTC. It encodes CASSGITEIYGYTF.